Listed here is a single T cell receptor (beta chain). Germline CDR1 SGHRS, CDR2 YFSETQ. V was pared by 0 bases and J by 8 bases, with 14 bases between. This CDR3 comprises 14 residues. Source study methods: Because ImmunoSEQ provided only junction sequences with no quality scores, the filtering differed. Assay used: immunoSEQ multiplex PCR; TCRdb lists only in-frame clones, some missing. V and J calls and clone size are those listed in that table; D and trimming were worked out from the DNA. Of some 1.1 million clones detected, approximately 77% appear once; the ten largest clones hold over 0.8%. The data derive from a study of shared clonotypes between healthy human individuals.

This chain joins TRBV5-1 and TRBJ1-2; D may be TRBD1 (5 bases). The sequenced sample consisted of memory CD4+ T cells from PBMCs. As for subset: CD45RA-negative fraction. The origin of this receptor is a man in his late teens or twenties in good health. Some clones in this sample may be carry-over from other donors' samples. Here the CDR3 reads CASSLAGREEGYTF. CDR3 bases: TGCGCCAGCAGCTTGGCTGGCAGGGAGGAAGGCTACACCTTC.